Here is one TCR beta chain with its context. The sample originates from a study of blood T cell repertoires in COVID-19. Overall study context: PBMCs, B-cell-depleted T cells, or T cells provided the cDNA or gDNA that made up the material.

The V and J ends lost 6 bases and 8 bases, in that order; junction bases with no gene match: 13. This CDR3 spans 16 amino acids. The germline V gene encodes CDR1 MNHEY and CDR2 SMNVEV (reference sequence). The table came from immunoSEQ multiplex PCR; TCRdb's copy has only in-frame clones and leaves some out. The sample holds about 260,000 clones, around 86% seen once. Sequencing was done on a sample of peripheral blood. V and J are TRBV27 and TRBJ1-5; 10 bases match TRBD1. The clonotype comes from a woman aged 55-69 years with COVID-19, enrolled during active disease. CDR3 sequence (DNA): TGTGCCAGCAGGGACCGACCGGGACAGGGGTTAGAGCCCCAGCATTTT. It translates to CASRDRPGQGLEPQHF.